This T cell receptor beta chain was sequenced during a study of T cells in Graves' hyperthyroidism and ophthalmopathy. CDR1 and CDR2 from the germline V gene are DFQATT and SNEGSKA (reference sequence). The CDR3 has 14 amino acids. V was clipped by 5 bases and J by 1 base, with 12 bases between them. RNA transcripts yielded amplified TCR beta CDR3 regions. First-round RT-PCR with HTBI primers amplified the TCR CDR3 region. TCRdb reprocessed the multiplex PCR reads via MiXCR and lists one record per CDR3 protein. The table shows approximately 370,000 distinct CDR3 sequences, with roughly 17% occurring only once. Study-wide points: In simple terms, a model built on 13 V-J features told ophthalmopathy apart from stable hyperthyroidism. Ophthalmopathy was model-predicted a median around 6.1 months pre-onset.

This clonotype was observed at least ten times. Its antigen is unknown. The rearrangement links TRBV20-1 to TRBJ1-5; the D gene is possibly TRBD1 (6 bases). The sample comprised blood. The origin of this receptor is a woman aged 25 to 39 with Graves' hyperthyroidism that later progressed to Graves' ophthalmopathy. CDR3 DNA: TGCAGTGCTGACCAGGGGTTCAGCAATCAGCCCCAGCATTTT. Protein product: CSADQGFSNQPQHF.